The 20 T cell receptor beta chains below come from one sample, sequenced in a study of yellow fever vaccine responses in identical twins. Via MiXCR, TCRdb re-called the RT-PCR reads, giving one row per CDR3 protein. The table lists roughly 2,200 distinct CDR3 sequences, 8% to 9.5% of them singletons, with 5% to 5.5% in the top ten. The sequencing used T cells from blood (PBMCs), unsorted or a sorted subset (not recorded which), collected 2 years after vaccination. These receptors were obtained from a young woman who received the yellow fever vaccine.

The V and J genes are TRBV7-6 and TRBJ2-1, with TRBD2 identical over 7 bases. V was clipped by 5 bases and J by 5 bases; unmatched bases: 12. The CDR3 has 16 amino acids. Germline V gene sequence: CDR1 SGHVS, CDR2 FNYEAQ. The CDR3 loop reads CASSIMAGDRDNEQFF. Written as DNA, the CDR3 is TGTGCCAGCAGCATAATGGCGGGAGATAGGGACAATGAGCAGTTCTTC.

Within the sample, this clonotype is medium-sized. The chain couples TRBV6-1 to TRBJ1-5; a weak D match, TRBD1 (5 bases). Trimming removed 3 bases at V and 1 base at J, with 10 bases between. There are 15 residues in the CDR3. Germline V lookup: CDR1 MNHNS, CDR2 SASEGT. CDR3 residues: CASSEEGPSNQPQHF. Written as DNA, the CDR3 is TGTGCCAGCAGTGAGGAGGGACCGAGCAATCAGCCCCAGCATTTT.

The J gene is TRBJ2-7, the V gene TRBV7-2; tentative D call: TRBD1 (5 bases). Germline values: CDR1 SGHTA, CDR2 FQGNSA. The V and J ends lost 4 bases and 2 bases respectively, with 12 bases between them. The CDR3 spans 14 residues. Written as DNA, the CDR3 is TGTGCCAGCAGCTGGGGCAGGACAACCTACGAGCAGTACTTC. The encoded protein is CASSWGRTTYEQYF.

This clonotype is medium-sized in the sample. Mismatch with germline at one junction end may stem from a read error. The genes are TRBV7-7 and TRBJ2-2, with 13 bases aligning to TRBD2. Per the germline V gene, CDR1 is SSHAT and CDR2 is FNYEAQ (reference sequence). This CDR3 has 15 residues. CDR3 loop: CASSRTSGGTGELFF. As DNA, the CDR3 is TGTGCTAGCAGCCGGACTAGCGGGGGAACCGGGGAGCTGTTTTTT.

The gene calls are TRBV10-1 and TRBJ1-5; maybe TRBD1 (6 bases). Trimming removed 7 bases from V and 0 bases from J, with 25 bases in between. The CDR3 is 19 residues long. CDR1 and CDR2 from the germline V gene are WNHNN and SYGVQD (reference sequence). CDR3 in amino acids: CASIPEGDPESDSNQPQHF. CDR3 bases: TGCGCCAGCATCCCCGAGGGGGATCCGGAATCGGATAGCAATCAGCCCCAGCATTTT.

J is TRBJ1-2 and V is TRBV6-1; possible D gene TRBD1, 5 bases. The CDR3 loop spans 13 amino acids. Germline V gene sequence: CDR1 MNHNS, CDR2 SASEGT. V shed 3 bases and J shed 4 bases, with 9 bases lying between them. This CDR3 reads CASSDNRPYGYTF. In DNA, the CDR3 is TGTGCCAGCAGTGATAACAGGCCCTATGGCTACACCTTC.

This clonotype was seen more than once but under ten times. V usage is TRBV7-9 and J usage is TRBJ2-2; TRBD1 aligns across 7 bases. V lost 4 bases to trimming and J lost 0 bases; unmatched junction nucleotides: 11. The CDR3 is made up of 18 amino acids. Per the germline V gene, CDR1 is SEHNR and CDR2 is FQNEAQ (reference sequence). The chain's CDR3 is CASSYPLGQAANTGELFF. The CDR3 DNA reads TGTGCCAGCAGCTATCCCTTAGGACAGGCCGCGAACACCGGGGAGCTGTTTTTT.

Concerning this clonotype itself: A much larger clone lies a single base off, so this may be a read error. CDR3 sequence (DNA): TGTGCCAGCAGTAAAGCAGGGGGCTGGAACACTGAAGCTTTCTTT. This encodes CASSKAGGWNTEAFF. The rearrangement links TRBV2 to TRBJ1-1; TRBD1 matches 8 bases. The CDR3 covers 15 residues. Germline CDR1 reads SNHLY; CDR2 reads FYNNEI.

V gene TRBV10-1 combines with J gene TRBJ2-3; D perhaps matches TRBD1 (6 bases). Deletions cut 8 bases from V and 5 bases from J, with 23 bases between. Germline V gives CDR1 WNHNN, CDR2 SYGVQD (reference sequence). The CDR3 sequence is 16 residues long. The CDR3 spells CASGADRYEGKDTQYF. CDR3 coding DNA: TGCGCCAGCGGAGCTGACAGGTATGAAGGGAAAGATACGCAGTATTTT.

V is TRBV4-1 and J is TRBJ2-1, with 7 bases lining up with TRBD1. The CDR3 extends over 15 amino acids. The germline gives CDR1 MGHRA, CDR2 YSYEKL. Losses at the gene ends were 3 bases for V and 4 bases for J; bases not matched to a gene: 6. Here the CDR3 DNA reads TGCGCCAGCAGCCATGCCCGGGACAGTTACAATGAGCAGTTCTTC. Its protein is CASSHARDSYNEQFF.

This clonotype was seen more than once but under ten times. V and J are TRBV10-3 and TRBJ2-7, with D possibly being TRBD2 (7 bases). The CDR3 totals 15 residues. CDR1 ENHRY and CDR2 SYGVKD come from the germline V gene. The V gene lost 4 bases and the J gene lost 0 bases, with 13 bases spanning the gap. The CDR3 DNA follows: TGTGCCATCAGTGCCAGGGGAGGGAGCTCCTACGAGCAGTACTTC. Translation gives CAISARGGSSYEQYF.

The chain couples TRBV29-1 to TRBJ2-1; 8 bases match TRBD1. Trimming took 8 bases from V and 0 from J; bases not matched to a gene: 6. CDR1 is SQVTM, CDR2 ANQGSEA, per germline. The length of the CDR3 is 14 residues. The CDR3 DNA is TGCAGCAGCCGGGACAGGAGCTCCTACAATGAGCAGTTCTTC. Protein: CSSRDRSSYNEQFF.

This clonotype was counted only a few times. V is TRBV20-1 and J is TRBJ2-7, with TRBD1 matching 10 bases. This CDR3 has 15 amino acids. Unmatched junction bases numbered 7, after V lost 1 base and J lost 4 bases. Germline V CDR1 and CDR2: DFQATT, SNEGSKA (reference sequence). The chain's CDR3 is CSARALDRGHYEQYF. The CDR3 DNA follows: TGCAGTGCTAGAGCTCTAGACAGGGGGCATTACGAGCAGTACTTC.

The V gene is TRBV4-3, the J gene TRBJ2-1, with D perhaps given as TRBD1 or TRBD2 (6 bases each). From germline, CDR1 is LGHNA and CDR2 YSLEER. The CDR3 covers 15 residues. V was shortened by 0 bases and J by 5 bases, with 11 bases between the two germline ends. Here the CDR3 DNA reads TGCGCCAGCAGCCAAGAAGGGGGAGGAGACAATGAGCAGTTCTTC. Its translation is CASSQEGGGDNEQFF.

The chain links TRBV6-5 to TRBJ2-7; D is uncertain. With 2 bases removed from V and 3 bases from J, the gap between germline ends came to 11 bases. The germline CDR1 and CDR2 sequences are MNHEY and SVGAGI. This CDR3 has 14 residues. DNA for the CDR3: TGTGCCAGCAGTTACGGTCAGAGTGACTACGAGCAGTACTTC. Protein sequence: CASSYGQSDYEQYF.

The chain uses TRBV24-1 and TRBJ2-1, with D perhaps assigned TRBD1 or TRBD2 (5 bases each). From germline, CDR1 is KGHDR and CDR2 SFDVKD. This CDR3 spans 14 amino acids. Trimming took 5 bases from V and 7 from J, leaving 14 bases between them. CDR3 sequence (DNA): TGTGCCACCAGTGCCCCTTCGAGGGGTAATGAGCAGTTCTTC. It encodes CATSAPSRGNEQFF.

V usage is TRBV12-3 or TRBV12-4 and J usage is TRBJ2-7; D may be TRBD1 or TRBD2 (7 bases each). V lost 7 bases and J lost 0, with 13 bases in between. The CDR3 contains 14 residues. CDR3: CASTREGASYEQYF. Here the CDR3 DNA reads TGTGCCAGCACGAGGGAGGGGGCCTCCTACGAGCAGTACTTC.

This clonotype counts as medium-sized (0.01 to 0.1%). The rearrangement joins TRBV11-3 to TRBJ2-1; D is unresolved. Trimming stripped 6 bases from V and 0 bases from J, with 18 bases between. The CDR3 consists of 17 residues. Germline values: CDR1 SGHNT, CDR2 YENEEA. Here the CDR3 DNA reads TGTGCCAGCAGATCTAGACCAGCTAGTAGCTCCTACAATGAGCAGTTCTTC. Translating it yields CASRSRPASSSYNEQFF.

This CDR3 is CASSVDPGSSSYNEQFF. Here the CDR3 DNA reads TGTGCCAGCAGCGTAGATCCAGGTTCGAGCTCCTACAATGAGCAGTTCTTC. The rearrangement links TRBV9 to TRBJ2-1; D gene ambiguous. CDR1 SGDLS and CDR2 YYNGEE come from the germline V gene. The CDR3 consists of 17 residues. V gave up 0 bases and J gave up 0 bases, with 13 bases separating them.

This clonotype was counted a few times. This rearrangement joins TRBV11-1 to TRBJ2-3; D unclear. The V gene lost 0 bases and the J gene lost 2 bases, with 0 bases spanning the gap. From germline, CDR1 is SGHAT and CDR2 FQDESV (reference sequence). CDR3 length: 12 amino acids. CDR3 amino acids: CASSLATDTQYF. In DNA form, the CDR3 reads TGTGCCAGCAGCTTAGCCACAGATACGCAGTATTTT.